This T cell receptor beta chain was captured in a study of blood T cell repertoires in COVID-19. Whole-study context: PBMCs, B-cell-depleted T cells, or T cells were the source of the cDNA or gDNA that made up the material.

This clone came up once. Profiling relied on immunoSEQ multiplex PCR, and the TCRdb table lists in-frame clones only, not all of them. This table has a few hundred thousand clones, 85% to 90% appearing once. Sequenced sample: peripheral blood. The receptor was derived from a young man with active or convalescent COVID-19.

CDR3 amino acids: CAWSRGADTGELFF. As DNA, the CDR3 is TGTGCCTGGAGTCGGGGTGCGGACACCGGGGAGCTGTTTTTT. This chain uses TRBV30 with TRBJ2-2, with D possibly TRBD2 on 5 matching bases. This CDR3 region has 14 residues. CDR1 and CDR2 from the germline V gene are GTSNPN and SVGIG (reference sequence). V lost 2 bases to trimming and J lost 3 bases, with 10 bases between them.